The entry that follows covers one TCR beta chain sequence. This entry is derived from a study of blood T cell repertoires in COVID-19. Turning to the study itself: Italy, Spain and the United States were the sources of the convalescent and acute COVID-19 samples.

The repertoire was sequenced with immunoSEQ multiplex PCR; TCRdb's copy has only in-frame clones and lacks some. This sample has 250,000 to 300,000 clones, with about nine tenths found just once. This CDR3 is built from 18 residues. Sequencing was performed on peripheral blood. The gene calls are TRBV21-1 and TRBJ1-2; TRBD1, the D gene given by the table, was not confirmed from the DNA. TRBV21-1 corresponds to a pseudogene. The sequence derives from a woman aged 45-65 years who had recovered from COVID-19. The CDR3 DNA reads as TGTGCCAGCAGCAAGGATCGACTCCAGGGGGTTCTTAACTATGGCTACACCTTC. Its protein is CASSKDRLQGVLNYGYTF.